This TCR beta chain was obtained from a study of cytomegalovirus exposure and HLA in healthy donors. On the study more broadly: The roughly 130 validation repertoires, a later analysis reported, used the same platform as the 700 or so repertoires from the first cohort. Findings of the study overall: Researchers catalogued some 160 TCR beta chains as cytomegalovirus-associated. A few CMV-associated chains proved CMV antigen-specific in vitro. Whilst most TCR sequences proved rare, a subset of public TCRs occurred across many donors.

Repertoires were generated with immunoSEQ multiplex PCR, while TCRdb's copy carries only in-frame clones and drops some. Of 220,000 or so clones listed, about nine tenths are singletons. Points on this clone: Its antigen is unknown.

The V gene end was trimmed by 5 bases and the J gene end by 10 bases; junction bases not matched to a gene: 5. The V gene's germline CDR1 is DFQATT and CDR2 SNEGSKA (reference sequence). CDR3 length: 11 residues. V is TRBV20-1 and J is TRBJ2-1; 7 nucleotides line up with TRBD1. The material sequenced was PBMCs. The sequence was obtained from a woman in her late teens or twenties in good health and CMV-seronegative. The CDR3 sequence is CSADKGAEQFF. The CDR3 DNA reads as TGCAGTGCTGACAAGGGGGCCGAGCAGTTCTTC.